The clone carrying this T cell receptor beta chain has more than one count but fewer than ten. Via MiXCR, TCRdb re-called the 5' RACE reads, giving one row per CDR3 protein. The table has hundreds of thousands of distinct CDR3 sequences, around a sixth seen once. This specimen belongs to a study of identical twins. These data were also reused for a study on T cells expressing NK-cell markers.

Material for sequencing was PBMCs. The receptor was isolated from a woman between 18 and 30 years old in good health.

The CDR3 nucleotides read TGCGCCAGCAGCTTCACGACTAGCGGGGGAAGAGATACGCAGTATTTT. It yields the protein CASSFTTSGGRDTQYF. The chain combines TRBV5-1 with TRBJ2-3; 12 nucleotides match TRBD2. V was pared by 2 bases and J by 5 bases, with 6 bases of the junction left unmatched. CDR1 is SGHRS, CDR2 YFSETQ, per germline. There are 16 residues in the CDR3.